Listed below are T cell receptor beta chains from one sample, sequenced in a study of T cell responses to AZD1222 COVID-19 vaccine. Produced via immunoSEQ multiplex PCR; TCRdb's table is partial and in-frame only. Here the sample spans more than 70,000 clones, about 85% being singletons. The material was peripheral blood, obtained on day 0 of AZD1222 vaccination. Receptor source: an adult in good health. CDR3s include the opening cysteine and the closing phenylalanine or tryptophan. The D gene is left open where the match is weak.

>.|TRBV6-5
CASRLGGGSTEAFF
>TRBD2|TRBV5-1
CASSLAGTSWFEQYF
>.|TRBV7-2
CASSKDGTANYGYTF
>.|TRBV5-4
CASSLEGGNSPLHF
>TRBD1|TRBV4-1
CASSEGTGLSYEQYF
>TRBD1|TRBV3-1/TRBV3-2
CASSPHRQGPNYGYTF
>TRBD1|TRBV25-1
CASSDRDRVYGELFF
>.|TRBV7-3
CASSLVVGDEQYF
>TRBD1|TRBV29-1
CSVEGTGGQGAVWDGYTF
>.|TRBV28
CASSQLTEHRAEAFF
>TRBD1|TRBV11-2
CASSRTGGTEQFF
>.|TRBV11-3
CASSLDGRASFSEQYF
>TRBD1|TRBV19
CASTGGSTGSPLHF
>TRBD1|TRBV5-1
CASNGQEPNYGYTF
>TRBD1|TRBV28
CASRTGDVGYTF
>TRBD1|TRBV7-3
CASSLDRVKGREQYF